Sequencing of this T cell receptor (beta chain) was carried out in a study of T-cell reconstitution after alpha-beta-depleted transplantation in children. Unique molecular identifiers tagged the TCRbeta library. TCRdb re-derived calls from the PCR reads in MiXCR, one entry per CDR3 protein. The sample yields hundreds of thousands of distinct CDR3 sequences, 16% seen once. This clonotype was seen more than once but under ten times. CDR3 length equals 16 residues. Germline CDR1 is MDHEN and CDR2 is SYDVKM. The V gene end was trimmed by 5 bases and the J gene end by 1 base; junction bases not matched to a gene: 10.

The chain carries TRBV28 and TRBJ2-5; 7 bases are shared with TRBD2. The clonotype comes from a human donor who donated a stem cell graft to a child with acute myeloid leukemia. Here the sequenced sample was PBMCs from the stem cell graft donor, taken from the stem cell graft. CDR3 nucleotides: TGTGCCAGCAGTCCTACACTAGCGTGGAGCCAAGAGACCCAGTACTTC. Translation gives CASSPTLAWSQETQYF.